The present T cell receptor beta chain was sequenced within a study of PD-L1 blockade in urothelial cancer. Overall study: Researchers looked at the blood 3 weeks (second dose) and 6 weeks after treatment began. Among blood samples, the median T cell count was approximately 150,000.

This CDR3 has 14 amino acids. Trimming pared 4 bases from V and 2 bases from J, leaving 11 bases between. Germline loops: CDR1 SGHTA, CDR2 FQGTGA. Some clones are missing from TCRdb's copy, which holds only in-frame ones; the method was immunoSEQ multiplex PCR. Among approximately 100,000 clones listed, around 90% were seen once. Sequences were derived from PBMCs, sampled around atezolizumab (anti-PD-L1) treatment. The origin of this receptor is an elderly woman with urothelial cancer. The chain recombines TRBV7-3 with TRBJ1-2, with a weak D call TRBD1 (5 bases). The CDR3 reads CASSSSGGNYGYTF. DNA for the CDR3: TGTGCCAGCAGCTCCTCCGGGGGAAACTATGGCTACACCTTC.